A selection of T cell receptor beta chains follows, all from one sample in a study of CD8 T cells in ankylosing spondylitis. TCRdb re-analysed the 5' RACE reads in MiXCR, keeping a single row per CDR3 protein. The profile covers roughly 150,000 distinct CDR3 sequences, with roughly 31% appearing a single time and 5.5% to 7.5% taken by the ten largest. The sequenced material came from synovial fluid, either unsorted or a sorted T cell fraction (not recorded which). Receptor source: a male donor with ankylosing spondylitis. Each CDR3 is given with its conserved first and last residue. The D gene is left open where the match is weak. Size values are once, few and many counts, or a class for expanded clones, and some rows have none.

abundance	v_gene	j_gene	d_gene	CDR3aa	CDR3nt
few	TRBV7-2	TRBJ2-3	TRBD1	CASSRRQGARGTDTQYF	TGTGCCAGCAGCCGACGACAGGGGGCTAGGGGCACAGATACGCAGTATTTT
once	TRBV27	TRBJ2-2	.	CASSLGEGWRELFF	TGTGCCAGCAGTTTAGGCGAGGGTTGGAGGGAGCTGTTTTTT
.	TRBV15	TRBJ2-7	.	CATSRDLPSAGGEQYF	TGTGCCACCAGCAGAGATCTGCCTAGCGCGGGTGGCGAGCAGTACTTC
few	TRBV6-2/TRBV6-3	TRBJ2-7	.	CASSYSSPSYEQYF	TGTGCCAGCAGTTACTCTTCCCCATCCTACGAGCAGTACTTC
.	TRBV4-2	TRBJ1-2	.	CASSQDGLAGYTF	TGTGCCAGCAGCCAAGATGGCCTGGCGGGTTACACCTTC
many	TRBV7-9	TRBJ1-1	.	CASSRPNQNTEAFF	TGTGCCAGCAGCCGCCCAAACCAGAACACTGAAGCTTTCTTT
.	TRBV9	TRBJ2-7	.	CASSVLHGEQYF	TGTGCCAGCAGCGTACTACACGGAGAGCAGTACTTC
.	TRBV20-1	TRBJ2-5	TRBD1	CSARVYRMTGAEETQYF	TGCAGTGCTAGAGTCTATAGGATGACAGGGGCGGAAGAGACCCAGTACTTC
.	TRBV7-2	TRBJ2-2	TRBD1	CASSLRTGGWTGELFF	TGTGCCAGCAGCTTACGGACAGGGGGCTGGACCGGGGAGCTGTTTTTT
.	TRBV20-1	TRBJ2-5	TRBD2	CSANPSGIGTQYF	TGCAGTGCTAACCCTAGCGGGATCGGGACCCAGTACTTC
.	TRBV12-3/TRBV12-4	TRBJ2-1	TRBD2	CASSSSGRGLFF	TGTGCCAGCAGTTCAAGCGGGAGGGGTCTGTTCTTC
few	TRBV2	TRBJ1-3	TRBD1	CASSDQGGGAIYF	TGTGCCAGCAGTGATCAGGGGGGAGGAGCCATATATTTT
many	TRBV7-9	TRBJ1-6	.	CASSRPDPAPLHF	TGTGCCAGCAGCCGACCAGACCCAGCACCCCTCCACTTT
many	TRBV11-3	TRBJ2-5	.	CASSLQQQETQYF	TGTGCCAGCAGCTTACAACAACAAGAGACCCAGTACTTC
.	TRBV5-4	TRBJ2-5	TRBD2	CASSLSGRETQYF	TGTGCCAGCAGCTTATCCGGGAGGGAGACCCAGTACTTC
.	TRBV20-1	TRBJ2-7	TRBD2	CSAGSGSSSYEQYF	TGCAGTGCTGGTAGCGGGTCGAGCTCCTACGAGCAGTACTTC
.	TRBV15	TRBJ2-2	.	CATSRSGSRELFF	TGTGCCACCAGCAGGTCGGGGTCGAGGGAGCTGTTTTTT
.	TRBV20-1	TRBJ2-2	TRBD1	CSARKTGTGELFF	TGCAGTGCTAGAAAGACAGGGACCGGGGAGCTGTTTTTT
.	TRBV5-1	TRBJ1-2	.	CASRPMEGSYGYTF	TGCGCCAGCAGACCTATGGAGGGGAGCTATGGCTACACCTTC
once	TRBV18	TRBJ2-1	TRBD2	CASSPGRGLTSGRGNEQFF	TGTGCCAGCTCACCTGGCAGGGGGTTGACTAGCGGGAGAGGCAATGAGCAGTTCTTC
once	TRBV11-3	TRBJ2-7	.	CASSLFSADYEQYF	TGTGCCAGCAGCTTATTTTCCGCAGACTACGAGCAGTACTTC
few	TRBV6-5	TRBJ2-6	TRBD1	CASSYRTGGFSGANVLTF	TGTGCCAGCAGTTACCGGACAGGGGGTTTCTCTGGGGCCAACGTCCTGACTTTC
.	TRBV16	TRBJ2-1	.	CASSLVEFDEQFF	TGTGCCAGCAGCCTAGTGGAATTCGATGAGCAGTTCTTC
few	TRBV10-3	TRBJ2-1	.	CATGRGRDGDEQFF	TGTGCCACCGGGAGAGGCCGGGATGGGGATGAGCAGTTCTTC
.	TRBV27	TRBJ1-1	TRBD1	CASSLYWTGGMNTEAFF	TGTGCCAGCAGTTTATACTGGACAGGAGGCATGAACACTGAAGCTTTCTTT
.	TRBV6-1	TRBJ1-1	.	CASVWSNTEAFF	TGTGCCAGCGTCTGGAGCAACACTGAAGCTTTCTTT
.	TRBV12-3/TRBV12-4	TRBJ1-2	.	CASSSYTAGGYTF	TGTGCCAGCAGTTCCTACACGGCTGGAGGCTACACCTTC
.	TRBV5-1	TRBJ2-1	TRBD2	CASSWPSSGGANSYNEQFF	TGCGCCAGCAGCTGGCCCTCTAGCGGGGGCGCGAACTCCTACAATGAGCAGTTCTTC
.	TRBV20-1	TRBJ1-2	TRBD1	CSAMTGRRGYGYTF	TGCAGTGCAATGACAGGGAGACGTGGCTATGGCTACACCTTC
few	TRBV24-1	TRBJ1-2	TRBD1	CATSDWDSLNGYTF	TGTGCCACCAGTGATTGGGACAGCCTGAACGGCTACACCTTC
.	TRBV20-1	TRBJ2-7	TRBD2	CSAPSRLAGTYEQYF	TGCAGTGCTCCATCCCGACTAGCGGGAACCTACGAGCAGTACTTC
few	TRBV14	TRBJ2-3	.	CASSQGRHTQYF	TGTGCCAGCAGCCAAGGTCGACATACGCAGTATTTT
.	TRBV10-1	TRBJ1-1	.	CASSPSEATRAFF	TGCGCCAGCAGTCCCTCGGAGGCGACTCGAGCTTTCTTT
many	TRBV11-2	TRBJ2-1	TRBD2	CASSAGTSGGLYNEQFF	TGTGCCAGCAGCGCCGGGACTAGCGGGGGGTTATACAATGAGCAGTTCTTC
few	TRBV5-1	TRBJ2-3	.	CASGGGPQSTDTQYF	TGCGCCAGCGGTGGGGGACCCCAAAGCACAGATACGCAGTATTTT
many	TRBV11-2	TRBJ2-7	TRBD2	CASSLGAGIGYEQYF	TGTGCCAGCAGCTTAGGAGCGGGAATAGGATACGAGCAGTACTTC
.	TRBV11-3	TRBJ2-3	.	CASSSPAAQDTQYF	TGTGCCAGCAGCTCCCCCGCCGCTCAAGATACGCAGTATTTT
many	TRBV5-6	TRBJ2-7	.	CASSLLGRERTGYEQYF	TGTGCCAGCAGCTTGCTTGGCAGAGAGCGGACCGGCTACGAGCAGTACTTC
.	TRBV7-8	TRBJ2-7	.	CASSKTPQQSSYEQYF	TGTGCCAGCAGCAAGACCCCCCAGCAGAGCTCCTACGAGCAGTACTTC
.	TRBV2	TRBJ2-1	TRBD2	CASSVQAGGPNEQFF	TGTGCCAGCAGTGTTCAAGCGGGAGGGCCCAATGAGCAGTTCTTC
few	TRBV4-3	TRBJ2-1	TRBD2	CASSPGTTRYNEQFF	TGCGCCAGCAGCCCCGGGACTACAAGATACAATGAGCAGTTCTTC
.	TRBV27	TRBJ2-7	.	CASSLDYSYSYEQYF	TGTGCCAGCAGTTTGGATTACAGTTACTCCTACGAGCAGTACTTC
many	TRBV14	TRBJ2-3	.	CASSQAGNTQYF	TGTGCCAGCAGCCAAGCTGGGAATACGCAGTATTTT
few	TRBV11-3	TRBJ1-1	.	CASSSTGGPNTEAFF	TGTGCCAGCAGCTCCACCGGGGGACCTAACACTGAAGCTTTCTTT
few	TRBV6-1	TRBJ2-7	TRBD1	CASHPGQGYEQYF	TGTGCCAGCCACCCAGGACAGGGGTACGAGCAGTACTTC